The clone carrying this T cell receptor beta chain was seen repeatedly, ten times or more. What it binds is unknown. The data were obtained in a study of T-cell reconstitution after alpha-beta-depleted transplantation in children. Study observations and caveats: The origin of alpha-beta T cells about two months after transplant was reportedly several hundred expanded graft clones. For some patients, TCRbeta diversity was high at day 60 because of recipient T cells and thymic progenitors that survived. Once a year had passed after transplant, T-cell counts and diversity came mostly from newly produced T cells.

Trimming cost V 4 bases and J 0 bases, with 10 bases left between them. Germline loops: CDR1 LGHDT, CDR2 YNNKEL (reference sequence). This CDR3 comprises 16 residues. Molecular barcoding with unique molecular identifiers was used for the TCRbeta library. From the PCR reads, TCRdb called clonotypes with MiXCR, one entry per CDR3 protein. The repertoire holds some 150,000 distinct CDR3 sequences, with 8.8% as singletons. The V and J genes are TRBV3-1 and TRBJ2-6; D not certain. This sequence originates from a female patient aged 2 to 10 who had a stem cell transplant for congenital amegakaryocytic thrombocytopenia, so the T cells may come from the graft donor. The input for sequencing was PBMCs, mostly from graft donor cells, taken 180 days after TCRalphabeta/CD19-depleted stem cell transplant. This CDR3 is CASSPMRLSGANVLTF. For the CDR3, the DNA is TGTGCCAGCAGCCCGATGCGTCTCTCTGGGGCCAACGTCCTGACTTTC.